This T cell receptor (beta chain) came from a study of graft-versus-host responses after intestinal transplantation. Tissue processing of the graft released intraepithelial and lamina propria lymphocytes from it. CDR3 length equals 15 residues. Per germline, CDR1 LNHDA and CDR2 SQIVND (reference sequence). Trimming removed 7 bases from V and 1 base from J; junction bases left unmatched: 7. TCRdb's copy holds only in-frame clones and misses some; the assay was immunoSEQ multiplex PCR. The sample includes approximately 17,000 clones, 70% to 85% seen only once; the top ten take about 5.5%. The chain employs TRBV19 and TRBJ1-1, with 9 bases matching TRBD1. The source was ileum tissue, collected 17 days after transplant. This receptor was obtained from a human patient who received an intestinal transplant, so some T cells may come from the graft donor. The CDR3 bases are TGTGCCAGTAACCCCTCGGGACAGGGGAACACTGAAGCTTTCTTT. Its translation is CASNPSGQGNTEAFF.